This T cell receptor beta chain was recorded in a study of human T cells and chemical hapten exposure. Each CDR3 protein is one row after TCRdb ran MiXCR on the RACE reads. The sample lists around 300,000 distinct CDR3 sequences; about 7% were seen once. Time point specified: patch test 1, 2 weeks after DPC sensitization. Indicated treatment: therapeutic diphenylcyclopropenone sensitization with weekly scalp DPC. The sequence derives from a woman under 30 with alopecia areata. Some clones in this sample may be carry-over from other donors' samples. Specimen: whole blood, collected in connection with sensitization to the hapten diphenylcyclopropenone (DPC).

In DNA form, the CDR3 reads TGCAGCGTTGATAACTATGGCTACACCTTC. Protein sequence: CSVDNYGYTF. This sequence joins TRBV29-1 and TRBJ1-2; D call uncertain. Trimming left V 3 bases short and J 1 base short, with 0 bases between. CDR1 is SQVTM, CDR2 ANQGSEA, per germline. The CDR3 sequence is 10 residues long.